The 16 T cell receptor beta chains in this list originate from one sample, sequenced in a study of cytomegalovirus exposure and HLA in healthy donors. Both 60 Vbeta primers and 13 Jbeta primers went into the PCR. Clones were sequenced by immunoSEQ multiplex PCR, and TCRdb holds only the in-frame ones, with some missing. This sample has 200,000 to 250,000 clones, with about 75% found just once. The sample comprised PBMCs. The receptors come from a man between 18 and 29 years old in good health and CMV-seronegative.

This clone was seen once. The identical CDR3 is also encoded by other nucleotide sequences in the sample. The chain employs TRBV11-1 and TRBJ2-3; perhaps TRBD1 as D (5 bases). This CDR3 comprises 12 residues. V lost 5 bases and J 5 bases, leaving 8 bases between the germline ends. Germline V lookup: CDR1 SGHAT, CDR2 FQDESV (reference sequence). Here the CDR3 reads CASSNDRDTQYF. The CDR3 nucleotides read TGTGCCAGCAGCAATGACAGAGATACGCAGTATTTT.

This chain joins TRBV28 and TRBJ1-1; D is undetermined. This CDR3 is 12 amino acids long. Trimming took off 8 bases at V and 0 bases at J, with 7 bases between the two ends. Germline-derived CDR1 and CDR2 are MDHEN and SYDVKM. The CDR3 nucleotides are TGTGCCAGCCTTTCCGTGAACACTGAAGCTTTCTTT. It translates to CASLSVNTEAFF.

The V and J genes are TRBV11-3 and TRBJ1-4; unclear D gene. This CDR3 has 12 residues. Germline V gene lookup returns CDR1 SGHNT and CDR2 YENEEA. V lost 5 bases and J lost 7, with 8 bases in between. CDR3 in amino acids: CASSQESEKLFF. DNA of the CDR3: TGTGCCAGCAGCCAGGAATCTGAAAAACTGTTTTTT.

This clone was found once. The J gene is TRBJ1-3, the V gene TRBV5-4, with a tentative D call TRBD1 (5 bases). V lost 5 bases, J lost 1 base, and 16 bases lay in between. CDR3 length: 16 amino acids. Germline V gene sequence: CDR1 SGHNT, CDR2 YYREEE (reference sequence). The CDR3 loop is CASSLGGEVSGNTIYF. In nucleotides, the CDR3 is TGTGCCAGCAGTCTGGGGGGAGAGGTTTCTGGAAACACCATATATTTT.

The CDR3 loop is CASRTSGGAYNEQFF. The DNA for the CDR3 is TGTGCCAGTCGGACTAGCGGGGGGGCGTACAATGAGCAGTTCTTC. The chain links TRBV19 to TRBJ2-1; 15 bases agree with TRBD2. V shed 8 bases and J 4 bases; nucleotides not matched to a gene: 3. CDR3 length: 15 residues. In germline, CDR1 is LNHDA, CDR2 SQIVND (reference sequence).

In its sample, this clone was seen once. CDR3 nucleotides: TGTGCCAGCAGCCGGACAGGGAGGTCTGAAGCTTTCTTT. Its protein is CASSRTGRSEAFF. The rearrangement uses TRBV7-6 and TRBJ1-1, with TRBD1 matching 8 bases. CDR3 length: 13 residues. The V gene's germline CDR1 is SGHVS and CDR2 FNYEAQ. Trimming at V came to 5 bases and at J to 6 bases, leaving 5 bases not matched to a gene.

This sequence joins TRBV10-3 and TRBJ1-2; no clear D. This CDR3 spans 13 amino acids. Germline CDR1 and CDR2: ENHRY and SYGVKD. The germline V and J ends were trimmed by 6 bases and 2 bases, with 10 bases remaining between them. CDR3 in amino acids: CAIRRAENYGYTF. CDR3 DNA sequence: TGTGCCATCAGGAGGGCGGAGAACTATGGCTACACCTTC.

The rearrangement joins TRBV9 to TRBJ2-5; D not certain. The better agreement between TRBJ2-7 and the DNA end casts doubt on the J call. Germline V CDR1 and CDR2: SGDLS, YYNGEE. The CDR3 spans 13 residues. The CDR3, as DNA: TGTGCCAGCAGCGTAGGCGAGGCCTACGAGCAGTACTTC. This codes for CASSVGEAYEQYF.

V is TRBV7-9 and J is TRBJ2-7, with 12 nucleotides matching TRBD1. There are 15 residues in the CDR3. Germline V gives CDR1 SEHNR, CDR2 FQNEAQ (reference sequence). J gave up 4 bases and V 4 bases, and 5 bases lay outside the gene matches. The CDR3 sequence is CASSSRDRGQYEQYF. The CDR3 bases are TGTGCCAGCAGCTCCCGGGACAGGGGGCAATACGAGCAGTACTTC.

This clone was picked up one time. V usage is TRBV9 and J usage is TRBJ1-3; 11 bases map to TRBD1. V gave up 1 base and J gave up 2 bases; unmatched junction bases: 2. Germline V gives CDR1 SGDLS, CDR2 YYNGEE. The CDR3 sequence is 16 residues long. CDR3 in amino acids: CASSVTDRGPGNTIYF. The CDR3 bases are TGTGCCAGCAGCGTAACGGACAGGGGGCCTGGAAACACCATATATTTT.

The CDR3 DNA follows: TGTGCCTGGAGTCTCGGGGGCAATCAGCCCCAGCATTTT. Residues: CAWSLGGNQPQHF. This chain links TRBV30 with TRBJ1-5; D uncertain. Trimming left V 2 bases short and J 2 bases short, with 7 bases between. There are 13 residues in the CDR3. Looked up from germline, CDR1 is GTSNPN and CDR2 is SVGIG (reference sequence). The whole variable domain, filled in from reference TRBV30 and TRBJ1-5, reads SQTIHQWPATLVQPVGSPLSLECTVEGTSNPNLYWYRQAAGRGLQLLFYSVGIGQISSEVPQNLSASRPQDRQFILSSKKLLLSDSGFYLCAWSLGGNQPQHFGDGTRLSIL.

This clone was counted between two and nine times. The chain links TRBV7-9 to TRBJ2-5, with 13 bases identical to TRBD2. After removal of 3 bases from V and 1 base from J, the junction contained 5 bases not matched to a gene. Germline values: CDR1 SEHNR, CDR2 FQNEAQ (reference sequence). The length of the CDR3 is 17 residues. The CDR3 nucleotides read TGTGCCAGCAGCTTTACGGGACTAGCGGGGCGCCAAGAGACCCAGTACTTC. Protein sequence: CASSFTGLAGRQETQYF.

This clone was recorded a few times. This chain uses TRBV10-3 with TRBJ2-7; D is perhaps TRBD2 (6 bases). The CDR3 length is 14 residues. Germline V gene sequence: CDR1 ENHRY, CDR2 SYGVKD. The V and J ends lost 1 base and 5 bases respectively, with 12 bases between them. This CDR3 is CAISEFSGTDEQYF. CDR3 DNA: TGTGCCATCAGTGAGTTCTCAGGGACTGACGAGCAGTACTTC.

This clone occurred once. The genes are TRBV4-3 and TRBJ2-7, with a weak D call TRBD2 (6 bases). The germline gives CDR1 LGHNA, CDR2 YSLEER. The CDR3 extends over 17 amino acids. V lost 0 bases, J lost 3 bases, and 18 bases lay in between. CDR3 amino acids: CASSQDRTGPAGYEQYF. As DNA, the CDR3 is TGCGCCAGCAGCCAAGATAGGACCGGCCCAGCGGGCTACGAGCAGTACTTC.

V is TRBV6-5 and J is TRBJ2-5; the D gene is possibly TRBD2 (5 bases). CDR3 length: 14 residues. Germline values: CDR1 MNHEY, CDR2 SVGAGI. Between the trimmed V and J ends, which lost 6 bases and 7 bases, there was a span of 18 bases. The chain's CDR3 is CASRPPGNKGTQYF. CDR3 DNA: TGTGCCAGCAGACCCCCCGGGAATAAAGGGACCCAGTACTTC.

The CDR3 loop reads CSVEFVGTDYGYTF. The CDR3 bases are TGCAGCGTTGAATTCGTCGGGACAGACTATGGCTACACCTTC. J is TRBJ1-2 and V is TRBV29-1; 7 bases fit TRBD1. Germline assignment: CDR1 SQVTM and CDR2 ANQGSEA. The V and J ends lost 2 bases and 3 bases, in that order; junction bases with no gene match: 6. This CDR3 spans 14 amino acids. The full variable domain, rest sourced from reference TRBV29-1 and TRBJ1-2, is SAVISQKPSRDICQRGTSLTIQCQVDSQVTMMFWYRQQPGQSLTLIATANQGSEATYESGFVIDKFPISRPNLTFSTLTVSNMSPEDSSIYLCSVEFVGTDYGYTFGSGTRLTVV.